What follows describes a single TCR beta chain. Its target is unknown. The data were taken from a study of cytomegalovirus exposure and HLA in healthy donors. Background on the study: Genetic ancestry analysis placed around four fifths of the 398 donors that were genotyped in the Caucasian-associated cluster. Findings of the study overall: CMV antigen specificity of a few CMV-associated chains was confirmed in vitro. Earlier analysis found most TCR beta V segments productive about 87% or about 30% of the time. Listed as cytomegalovirus-associated were roughly 180 TCR beta chains.

PCR amplification relied on 60 Vbeta primers (plus 13 Jbeta primers). Sequencing used immunoSEQ multiplex PCR; TCRdb keeps in-frame clones, though not all of them. The profile covers tens of thousands of clones, with roughly 70% appearing a single time and under 25% taken by the ten largest. CDR1 and CDR2 from the germline V gene are MNHEY and SMNVEV (reference sequence). This CDR3 spans 19 amino acids. V was pared by 4 bases and J by 4 bases, with 16 bases of the junction left unmatched. The chain employs TRBV27 and TRBJ2-1; 10 bases are shared with TRBD2. The sequence derives from a woman in her fifties or sixties in good health and CMV-seropositive. Sequenced sample: PBMCs. The CDR3 region has the DNA TGTGCCAGCAGTTCCCTCGAGGAAACTAGCGGGGCAGTTTACAATGAGCAGTTCTTC. The encoded protein is CASSSLEETSGAVYNEQFF.